This record looks at one T cell receptor beta chain sequence and its context. This clonotype occurred many times. Its antigen is still unknown. Per-nucleotide qualities are absent, and no much larger clonotype sits a single base away. The data stem from a study of T-cell reconstitution after alpha-beta-depleted transplantation in children (dated by TCRdb to the mid-2010s). The study in broad terms: Using TCR repertoire profiling, the study quantitatively followed how T-cell immune reconstitution unfolded in children after TCRalphabeta/CD19-depleted allogeneic hematopoietic cell transplantation. Overall results and qualifications from the work: In some patients, the high TCRbeta diversity seen at day 60 was put down to recipient T cells and intrathymic progenitors that had survived conditioning. The apparently early recovery of alphabetaT-cell counts about two months after transplant reportedly depended on only several hundred rapidly expanded clones that came from non-depleted graft cells. The frequencies of hyperexpanded clones fell over the following months, and after one year, T-cell counts and TCRbeta diversity were mostly attributed to newly produced T cells.

Library preparation used PCR. Instrument used: Illumina HiSeq 2500. TCR library preparation used molecular barcoding, with unique molecular identifiers applied to normalize quantification of the TCRbeta repertoire. TCRdb cleaned the public reads at Q25 with fastp, built clones with MiXCR and kept in-frame beta chains. Every distinct CDR3 protein forms one entry, paired with its most common genes and DNA. Within this sample are 280,000 or so distinct CDR3 sequences, with 11% of them counted one time only. The ten largest account for roughly a quarter of the sample. In the paper's terms, the treatment or condition label means: allogeneic hematopoietic cell transplantation with graft depleted of TCRalphabeta T cells and CD19 B cells. The children who served as transplant recipients had been given grafts of TCRalphabeta/CD19-depleted allogeneic hematopoietic cells. The sample consisted of peripheral blood, taken 180 days after TCRalphabeta/CD19-depleted stem cell transplant. This TCR derives from a male patient aged 2 to 10 who had a stem cell transplant for chronic granulomatous disease, so the T cells may come from the graft donor.

The CDR3 sequence is CASSATIVGDTEAFF. The bases are TGTGCCAGCTCGGCAACCATAGTAGGTGACACTGAAGCTTTCTTT. The chain joins TRBV18 to TRBJ1-1, with no confidently assigned D gene. CDR1 and CDR2 are read off the germline V gene as KGHSH and LQKENI. Counted from cysteine to phenylalanine, this CDR3 has 15 amino acids. Only CDR3 DNA is held: 45 bases, read in frame from base 1. V and J lose 6 bases and 3 bases, and a span of 17 bases separates them.